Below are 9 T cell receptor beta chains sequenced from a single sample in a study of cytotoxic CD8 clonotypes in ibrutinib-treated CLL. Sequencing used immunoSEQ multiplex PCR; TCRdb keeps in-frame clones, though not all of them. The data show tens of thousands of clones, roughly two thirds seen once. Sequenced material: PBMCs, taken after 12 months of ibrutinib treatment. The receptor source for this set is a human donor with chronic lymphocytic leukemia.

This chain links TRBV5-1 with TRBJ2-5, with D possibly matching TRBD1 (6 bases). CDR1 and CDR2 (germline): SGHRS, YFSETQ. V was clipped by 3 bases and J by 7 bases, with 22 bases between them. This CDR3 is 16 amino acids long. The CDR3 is CASSWALDSRMGTQYF. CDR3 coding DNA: TGCGCCAGCAGCTGGGCTTTGGACAGCCGAATGGGGACCCAGTACTTC.

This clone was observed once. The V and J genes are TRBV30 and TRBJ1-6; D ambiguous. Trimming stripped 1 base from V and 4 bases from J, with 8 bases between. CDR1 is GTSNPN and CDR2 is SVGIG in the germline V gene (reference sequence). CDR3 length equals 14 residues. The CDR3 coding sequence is TGTGCCTGGAGTGCCCAAGTATATAATTCACCCCTCCACTTT. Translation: CAWSAQVYNSPLHF.

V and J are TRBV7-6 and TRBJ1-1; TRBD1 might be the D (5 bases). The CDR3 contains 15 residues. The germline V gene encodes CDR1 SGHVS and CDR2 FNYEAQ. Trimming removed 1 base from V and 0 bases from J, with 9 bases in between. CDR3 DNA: TGTGCCAGCAGCTTAGGACAGTTTATGAACACTGAAGCTTTCTTT. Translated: CASSLGQFMNTEAFF.

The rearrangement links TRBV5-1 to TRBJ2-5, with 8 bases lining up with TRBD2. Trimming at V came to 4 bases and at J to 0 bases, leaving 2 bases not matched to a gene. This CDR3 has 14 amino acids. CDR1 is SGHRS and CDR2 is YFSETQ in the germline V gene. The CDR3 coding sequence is TGCGCCAGCAGCATAGCGGGGAACCAAGAGACCCAGTACTTC. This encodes CASSIAGNQETQYF.

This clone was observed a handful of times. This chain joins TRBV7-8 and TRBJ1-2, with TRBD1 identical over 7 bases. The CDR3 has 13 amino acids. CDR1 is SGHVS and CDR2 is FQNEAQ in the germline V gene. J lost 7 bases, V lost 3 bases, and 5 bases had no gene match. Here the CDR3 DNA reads TGTGCCAGCAGCTTGGCAGGGGGAATTGGCTACACCTTC. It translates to CASSLAGGIGYTF.

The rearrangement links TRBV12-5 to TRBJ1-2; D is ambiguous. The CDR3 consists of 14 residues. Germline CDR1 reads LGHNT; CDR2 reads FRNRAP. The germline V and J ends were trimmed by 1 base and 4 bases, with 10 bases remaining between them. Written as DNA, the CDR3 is TGTGCTAGTGGTTTGGGTGAGGGTACCTATGGCTACACCTTC. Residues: CASGLGEGTYGYTF.

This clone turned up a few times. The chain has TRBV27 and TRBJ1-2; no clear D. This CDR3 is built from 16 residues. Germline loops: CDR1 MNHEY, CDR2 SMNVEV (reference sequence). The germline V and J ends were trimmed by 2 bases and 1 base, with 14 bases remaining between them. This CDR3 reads CASSLGPAVDNYGYTF. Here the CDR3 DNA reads TGTGCCAGCAGTTTAGGACCCGCAGTGGATAACTATGGCTACACCTTC.

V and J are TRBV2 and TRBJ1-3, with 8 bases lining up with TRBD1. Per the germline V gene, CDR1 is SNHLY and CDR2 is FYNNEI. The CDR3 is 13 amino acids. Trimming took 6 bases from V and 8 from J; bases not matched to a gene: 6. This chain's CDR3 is CASSRTGPDTIYF. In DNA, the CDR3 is TGTGCCAGCAGCAGGACAGGGCCGGACACCATATATTTT. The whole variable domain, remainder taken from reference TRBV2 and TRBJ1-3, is EPEVTQTPSHQVTQMGQEVILRCVPISNHLYFYWYRQILGQKVEFLVSFYNNEISEKSEIFDDQFSVERPDGSNFTLKIRSTKLEDSAMYFCASSRTGPDTIYFGEGSWLTVV.

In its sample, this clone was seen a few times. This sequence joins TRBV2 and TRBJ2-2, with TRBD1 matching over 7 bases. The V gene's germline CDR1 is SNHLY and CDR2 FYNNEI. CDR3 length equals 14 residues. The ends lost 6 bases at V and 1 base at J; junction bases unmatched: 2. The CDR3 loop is CASSRGRNTGELFF. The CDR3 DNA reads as TGTGCCAGCAGCAGGGGGAGGAACACCGGGGAGCTGTTTTTT.